The 2 T cell receptor beta chains below were found in one sample sequenced in a study of blood T cell repertoires in COVID-19. TCRdb's table, derived via immunoSEQ multiplex PCR, lists solely in-frame clones and lacks some. This sample has about half a million clones, with nearly 90% found just once. Sequenced: peripheral blood. These TCRs come from a man between 18 and 35 years old with COVID-19, enrolled during active disease.

The gene calls are TRBV5-1 and TRBJ2-3; 7 nucleotides match TRBD2. The V gene's germline CDR1 is SGHRS and CDR2 YFSETQ. V lost 4 bases and J lost 6; bases outside the gene matches: 14. CDR3 size: 16 residues. In DNA, the CDR3 is TGCGCCAGCAGCGCCGAGGCCGCTAGCGGAATGGATACGCAGTATTTT. It encodes CASSAEAASGMDTQYF.

CDR3: CATSRGLGLAGSGELFF. The DNA of the CDR3 is TGTGCCACCAGCAGGGGGTTGGGGCTAGCGGGGTCGGGCGAGCTGTTTTTT. V is TRBV15 and J is TRBJ2-2; 9 bases line up with TRBD2. V lost 3 bases and J lost 11; bases outside the gene matches: 16. Germline loops: CDR1 LNHNV, CDR2 YYDKDF (reference sequence). The CDR3 has 17 residues.